These 5 T cell receptor beta chains came from one sample sequenced in a study of blood T cell repertoires in COVID-19. Here immunoSEQ multiplex PCR was the method, and the copy in TCRdb shows in-frame clones only, minus some. Seen here are around 270,000 clones, 84% observed once, and the top ten hold less than 2%. The sample taken for sequencing was peripheral blood. The receptor set was obtained from a woman aged 40 to 55 who had recovered from COVID-19.

The chain has TRBV28 and TRBJ2-7, with 8 bases aligning to TRBD1. The germline gives CDR1 MDHEN, CDR2 SYDVKM. The CDR3 contains 12 residues. Trimming took 7 bases from V and 3 from J; bases not matched to a gene: 2. CDR3 in amino acids: CASTGQGYEQYF. The DNA for the CDR3 is TGTGCCAGCACCGGACAGGGCTACGAGCAGTACTTC.

V usage is TRBV7-9 and J usage is TRBJ2-7; a weak D match, TRBD1 (6 bases). The CDR3 runs to 13 residues. The V end lost 6 bases, the J end lost 6 bases, and 15 bases lay between the germline ends. Germline CDR1 is SEHNR and CDR2 is FQNEAQ (reference sequence). CDR3 bases: TGTGCCAGCAGTCACAGGGATGATATCGAGCAGTACTTC. Protein sequence: CASSHRDDIEQYF.

The CDR3 is CASSNKGQIQETQYF. The CDR3 nucleotides read TGTGCCAGCAGCAACAAGGGACAGATTCAAGAGACCCAGTACTTC. V and J are TRBV11-2 and TRBJ2-5, with 7 bases aligning to TRBD1. Germline CDR1 reads SGHAT; CDR2 reads FQNNGV. The CDR3 is 15 residues long. Germline trimming cut 5 bases from V and 2 bases from J; bases unmatched to any gene: 8.

The chain couples TRBV12-3 or TRBV12-4 to TRBJ1-2; D may be TRBD1 (5 bases). Trimming took 5 bases from V and 4 from J, leaving 11 bases between them. The CDR3 has 13 residues. The CDR3 bases are TGTGCCAGCAGTCCCCCAGGGTCCTATGGCTACACCTTC. It is translated as CASSPPGSYGYTF.

This chain uses TRBV4-2 with TRBJ1-4; D is perhaps TRBD1 (5 bases). The CDR3 runs 14 residues. Germline V gives CDR1 LGHNA, CDR2 YNFKEQ. The V end lost 4 bases, the J end lost 7 bases, and 13 bases lay between the germline ends. The CDR3 spells CASSPMGGSEKLFF. Written as DNA, the CDR3 is TGTGCCAGCAGCCCGATGGGGGGTTCTGAAAAACTGTTTTTT.